Below, 6 T cell receptor beta chains from the same sample are listed, as sequenced in a study of blood T cell repertoires in COVID-19. Generated by immunoSEQ multiplex PCR, the TCRdb table keeps only in-frame clones and is missing some. Of approximately 150,000 clones in the sample, over 70% were seen once. Material: PBMCs or T cells enriched from blood (not recorded which). These receptors were obtained from a man in his 70s who had been exposed to COVID-19.

This chain uses TRBV28 with TRBJ2-7; TRBD1 matches 12 bases. The CDR3 consists of 14 residues. Germline-derived CDR1 and CDR2 are MDHEN and SYDVKM. V shed 6 bases, J shed 4 bases, and the junction held 4 bases outside the gene matches. The CDR3 DNA is TGTGCCAGCAGGGGGGGACAGGGGGCTTACGAGCAGTACTTC. Translation gives CASRGGQGAYEQYF.

CDR3 DNA sequence: TGTGCCAGCAGATCTCCAGGGGCGAATAATTCACCCCTCCACTTT. Translating gives CASRSPGANNSPLHF. This sequence joins TRBV7-9 and TRBJ1-6; TRBD1 might be the D (6 bases). The CDR3 has 15 residues. Trimming left V 6 bases short and J 5 bases short, with 14 bases between. Looked up from germline, CDR1 is SEHNR and CDR2 is FQNEAQ (reference sequence).

The V gene is TRBV18, the J gene TRBJ1-1; D is possibly TRBD1 (5 bases). The CDR3 is 13 amino acids. Germline CDR1 KGHSH, CDR2 LQKENI. Trimming took 4 bases from V and 6 from J, leaving 12 bases between them. CDR3 residues: CASSRGRGAEAFF. CDR3 nucleotide sequence: TGTGCCAGCTCACGAGGACGGGGGGCTGAAGCTTTCTTT.

V is TRBV5-4 and J is TRBJ2-7, with a weak D call TRBD2 (6 bases). Germline-derived CDR1 and CDR2 are SGHNT and YYREEE (reference sequence). V lost 0 bases and J lost 9, with 19 bases in between. The CDR3 extends over 15 amino acids. CDR3 loop: CASSLAGRRDGLQYF. The CDR3, as DNA: TGTGCCAGCAGCTTGGCCGGGCGGCGGGATGGGTTGCAGTACTTC.

The V and J genes are TRBV7-9 and TRBJ1-3; D is ambiguous. Trimming took off 5 bases at V and 0 bases at J, with 5 bases between the two ends. CDR1 and CDR2 (germline): SEHNR, FQNEAQ (reference sequence). The length of the CDR3 is 13 residues. CDR3 protein: CASSQISGNTIYF. DNA for the CDR3: TGTGCCAGCAGCCAAATCTCTGGAAACACCATATATTTT.

The chain carries TRBV19 and TRBJ2-3; D call uncertain. The CDR3 loop spans 15 amino acids. V was clipped by 5 bases and J by 1 base, with 13 bases between them. Germline V CDR1 and CDR2: LNHDA, SQIVND (reference sequence). CDR3 DNA: TGTGCCAGTAGTTCCCTGAGAGATGGCACAGATACGCAGTATTTT. This encodes CASSSLRDGTDTQYF.